The next 26 T cell receptor beta chains were all read from a single sample in a study of identical twins. TCRdb reprocessed the 5' RACE reads via MiXCR and lists one record per CDR3 protein. The profile shows hundreds of thousands of distinct CDR3 sequences, 9% to 15% of them singletons. A further study also used this sample, focusing on yellow fever vaccine responses in identical twins.

Sequencing used PBMCs. The receptors come from a woman under 30 in good health.

V and J are TRBV25-1 and TRBJ2-1, with no clear D. CDR1 MGHDK and CDR2 SYGVNS come from the germline V gene. The CDR3 spans 13 residues. Trimming cost V 5 bases and J 1 base, with 6 bases left between them. The CDR3 protein is CASSKASYNEQFF. The CDR3 nucleotides are TGTGCCAGCAGTAAAGCTTCCTACAATGAGCAGTTCTTC.

A few counts support this clonotype. The V and J genes are TRBV20-1 and TRBJ2-3, with D maybe TRBD2 (5 bases). There are 12 residues in the CDR3. The V end was cut by 5 bases, the J end by 8 bases, with 14 bases between. The germline V gene encodes CDR1 DFQATT and CDR2 SNEGSKA (reference sequence). The CDR3 sequence is CSAANLAGTQYF. The DNA for the CDR3 is TGCAGTGCTGCCAATCTAGCTGGTACGCAGTATTTT.

The CDR3 reads CAATGTSGPPGANVLTF. Here the CDR3 DNA reads TGTGCCGCTACCGGGACTAGCGGACCCCCTGGGGCCAACGTCCTGACTTTC. The chain links TRBV10-3 to TRBJ2-6; TRBD2 matches at 11 bases. The V segment lost 11 bases and the J segment 2 bases; nucleotides outside the gene matches: 11. The CDR3 is made up of 17 amino acids. CDR1 and CDR2 (germline): ENHRY, SYGVKD.

This clonotype has only a few counts. The rearrangement links TRBV5-1 to TRBJ2-2; the D is unclear. Trimming took 2 bases from V and 3 from J, leaving 5 bases between them. Germline V CDR1 and CDR2: SGHRS, YFSETQ. The CDR3 runs 13 residues. CDR3 nucleotide sequence: TGCGCCAGCAGCTTTGTGGACACCGGGGAGCTGTTTTTT. Amino acid sequence: CASSFVDTGELFF.

The CDR3 is CASSLGRERTF. CDR3 nucleotides: TGTGCCAGCAGCTTGGGTAGGGAACGCACCTTC. V gene TRBV7-2 combines with J gene TRBJ1-2; no clear D. Germline CDR1 and CDR2: SGHTA and FQGNSA. This CDR3 contains 11 residues. Trimming removed 3 bases at V and 13 bases at J, with 12 bases between.

The chain uses TRBV20-1 and TRBJ2-7; 8 nucleotides line up with TRBD2. This CDR3 region has 15 residues. Germline V gene data show CDR1 as DFQATT and CDR2 as SNEGSKA (reference sequence). V dropped 0 bases and J dropped 6; count of bases not matched to a gene: 10. In DNA, the CDR3 is TGCAGTGCTAGAGATCTGGGACTAGACCGGGGCGAGCAGTACTTC. It translates to CSARDLGLDRGEQYF.

V is TRBV20-1 and J is TRBJ2-3; 10 bases match TRBD2. Germline loops: CDR1 DFQATT, CDR2 SNEGSKA (reference sequence). J lost 3 bases, V lost 2 bases, and 5 bases had no gene match. The CDR3 is 15 amino acids. CDR3 nucleotide sequence: TGCAGTGCTAGACTAGCGGGGGCCCATACAGATACGCAGTATTTT. Amino acid sequence: CSARLAGAHTDTQYF.

This clonotype occurred a few times. The junction departs from germline at one end; a sequencing error may be responsible. The chain carries TRBV5-1 and TRBJ2-2; 12 nucleotides align to TRBD1. The germline CDR1 and CDR2 sequences are SGHRS and YFSETQ. The CDR3 has 18 amino acids. CDR3: CASSAPGTGGANTGELFF. The CDR3 DNA is TGCGCCAGCAGCGCTCCCGGGACAGGGGGCGCGAATACCGGGGAGCTGTTTTTT.

This clonotype has only a few counts. The chain links TRBV27 to TRBJ1-6; TRBD1 matches at 8 bases. After removal of 3 bases from V and 11 bases from J, the junction contained 9 bases not matched to a gene. Germline CDR1 and CDR2: MNHEY and SMNVEV (reference sequence). This CDR3 region has 15 residues. As DNA, the CDR3 is TGTGCCAGCAGTTTTTTCTCGGGACAGGCGACACCCCTCCACTTT. This gives the protein CASSFFSGQATPLHF.

The J gene is TRBJ1-5, the V gene TRBV6-1, with a weak D call TRBD1 (5 bases). V lost 8 bases and J lost 9, with 17 bases in between. The CDR3 has 13 residues. In germline, CDR1 is MNHNS, CDR2 SASEGT. The CDR3 coding sequence is TGTGCCAGCGTCTCCAGGGAAAGTATGCCCCAGCATTTT. This encodes CASVSRESMPQHF.

The chain combines TRBV5-1 with TRBJ2-7, with D tentatively TRBD1 or TRBD2 (5 bases each). V was cut by 4 bases and J by 0 bases, with 14 bases left in between. Germline V gene sequence: CDR1 SGHRS, CDR2 YFSETQ. CDR3 length: 15 amino acids. As DNA, the CDR3 is TGCGCCAGCAGCCACCGGGACGGTAGCTCCTACGAGCAGTACTTC. It specifies CASSHRDGSSYEQYF.

In its sample, this clonotype was seen a few times. The chain couples TRBV2 to TRBJ2-7; 7 bases line up with TRBD1. The germline V gene encodes CDR1 SNHLY and CDR2 FYNNEI. Trimming at V came to 0 bases and at J to 2 bases, leaving 13 bases not matched to a gene. The CDR3 sequence is 18 residues long. CDR3 nucleotides: TGTGCCAGCAGTGAAGCGCTGGGGACAGTGGGTTTGCCCTACGAGCAGTACGTC. Protein: CASSEALGTVGLPYEQYV.

This clonotype was seen repeatedly, ten times or more. The rearrangement links TRBV7-9 to TRBJ1-2, with D tentatively TRBD1 (5 bases). CDR1 SEHNR and CDR2 FQNEAQ come from the germline V gene (reference sequence). This CDR3 region has 16 residues. V lost 1 base, J lost 1 base, and 13 bases lay in between. The CDR3 nucleotides read TGTGCCAGCAGCTTAGGGGGGACCGAGATTAACTATGGCTACACCTTC. Protein: CASSLGGTEINYGYTF.

This clonotype was counted ten times or more. The rearrangement joins TRBV12-3 or TRBV12-4 to TRBJ1-4; maybe TRBD1 (5 bases). The germline V and J ends were trimmed by 5 bases and 8 bases, with 12 bases remaining between them. The CDR3 sequence is 13 residues long. CDR3 DNA sequence: TGTGCCAGCAGTCCCTGGGACGGGGAAAAACTGTTTTTT. Protein product: CASSPWDGEKLFF.

The V gene is TRBV7-2, the J gene TRBJ2-7; TRBD1 agrees at 9 bases. CDR1 and CDR2 from the germline V gene are SGHTA and FQGNSA. J was trimmed by 5 bases and V by 10 bases; bases with no gene match: 12. The CDR3 consists of 14 residues. The CDR3 DNA reads TGTGCCACCAAATGGGGACAGGGTATCCACGAGCAGTACTTC. It codes for CATKWGQGIHEQYF.

The genes are TRBV28 and TRBJ2-7, with TRBD2 identical over 8 bases. The V segment lost 7 bases and the J segment 6 bases; nucleotides outside the gene matches: 14. The CDR3 is 15 amino acids. The germline gives CDR1 MDHEN, CDR2 SYDVKM. The CDR3 nucleotides are TGTGCCAGCACCCCGCCGGGGGGGCTTGTTAGCGAGCAGTACGTC. Translating gives CASTPPGGLVSEQYV.

The chain couples TRBV7-2 to TRBJ2-6, with no clear D. This CDR3 region has 14 residues. V was clipped by 1 base and J by 3 bases, with 4 bases between them. CDR1 is SGHTA, CDR2 FQGNSA, per germline. The CDR3 DNA reads TGTGCCAGCAGCTTAGGATATGGGGCCAACGTCCTGACTTTC. It codes for CASSLGYGANVLTF.

This clonotype was picked up a small number of times. The chain has TRBV7-6 and TRBJ2-5; unclear D gene. The CDR3 totals 13 residues. The V and J ends lost 5 bases and 1 base respectively, with 8 bases between them. From germline, CDR1 is SGHVS and CDR2 FNYEAQ. The CDR3 is CASSQTIQETQYF. The CDR3 region has the DNA TGTGCCAGCAGCCAAACAATCCAAGAGACCCAGTACTTC.

This clonotype has at least ten counts. The chain combines TRBV5-1 with TRBJ1-1, with TRBD1 identical over 7 bases. J gave up 2 bases and V 4 bases, and 5 bases lay outside the gene matches. There are 14 residues in the CDR3. Germline lookup yields CDR1 SGHRS and CDR2 YFSETQ. This CDR3 reads CASSDYRGNTEAFF. CDR3 nucleotides: TGCGCCAGCAGCGACTACAGGGGAAACACTGAAGCTTTCTTT. Together with reference TRBV5-1 and TRBJ1-1, the CDR3 gives the full variable domain: KAGVTQTPRYLIKTRGQQVTLSCSPISGHRSVSWYQQTPGQGLQFLFEYFSETQRNKGNFPGRFSGRQFSNSRSEMNVSTLELGDSALYLCASSDYRGNTEAFFGQGTRLTVV.

The rearrangement joins TRBV7-9 to TRBJ2-1; D not resolved. Deletions cut 5 bases from V and 7 bases from J, with 12 bases between. CDR3 length equals 13 residues. From germline, CDR1 is SEHNR and CDR2 FQNEAQ (reference sequence). For the CDR3, the DNA is TGTGCCAGCAGCATCCCCCCGAAGAATGAGCAGTTCTTC. It is translated as CASSIPPKNEQFF.

This clonotype has more than one count but fewer than ten. The chain uses TRBV5-6 and TRBJ1-2; TRBD1 is a possible D gene (6 bases). Trimming removed 1 base at V and 4 bases at J, with 14 bases between. The CDR3 has 15 residues. Per the germline V gene, CDR1 is SGHDT and CDR2 is YYEEEE. Here the CDR3 reads CASSLPAGDLYGYTF. CDR3 in DNA: TGTGCCAGCAGCTTGCCGGCAGGGGATCTCTATGGCTACACCTTC.

The genes are TRBV2 and TRBJ2-1; D call uncertain. V lost 7 bases, J lost 9 bases, and 10 bases lay in between. This CDR3 region has 11 residues. Germline lookup yields CDR1 SNHLY and CDR2 FYNNEI. The CDR3 nucleotides read TGTGCCAGCAAGGGTCGCGGTGAGCAGTTCTTC. Translating gives CASKGRGEQFF.

Ten or more counts support this clonotype. The chain combines TRBV6-1 with TRBJ1-5; D is undetermined. Germline CDR1 is MNHNS and CDR2 is SASEGT. The CDR3 extends over 16 amino acids. Trimming removed 0 bases at V and 1 base at J, with 10 bases between. CDR3 DNA sequence: TGTGCCAGCAGTGAAGCGGTGTGGGGAAGCAATCAGCCCCAGCATTTT. This codes for CASSEAVWGSNQPQHF.

There are a few counts of this clonotype. CDR3 amino acids: CASSSGPGWEQFF. The CDR3 nucleotides read TGTGCCAGCAGTTCCGGACCCGGTTGGGAGCAGTTCTTC. The rearrangement uses TRBV27 and TRBJ2-1; unclear D gene. The germline V gene encodes CDR1 MNHEY and CDR2 SMNVEV (reference sequence). This CDR3 region has 13 residues. The V end was cut by 4 bases, the J end by 10 bases, with 14 bases between.

CDR3 sequence: CSARESAGAYNEQFF. CDR3 nucleotide sequence: TGCAGTGCTAGAGAATCGGCGGGAGCATATAATGAGCAGTTCTTC. The chain uses TRBV20-1 and TRBJ2-1; 7 nucleotides align to TRBD2. V lost 0 bases to trimming and J lost 7 bases; unmatched junction nucleotides: 9. In germline, CDR1 is DFQATT, CDR2 SNEGSKA (reference sequence). The CDR3 is made up of 15 amino acids.

V and J are TRBV6-5 and TRBJ2-5, with D uncertain. V shed 6 bases and J shed 9 bases, with 14 bases lying between them. The CDR3 is 12 residues long. Germline CDR1 and CDR2: MNHEY and SVGAGI. The CDR3 sequence is CASSRGPQAQYF. CDR3 nucleotides: TGTGCCAGCAGCCGAGGACCCCAGGCCCAGTACTTC.